This T cell receptor (beta chain) is drawn from a study of T-cell reconstitution after alpha-beta-depleted transplantation in children. Germline lookup yields CDR1 SGHDT and CDR2 YYEEEE. Trimming removed 6 bases from V and 7 bases from J, with 20 bases in between. This CDR3 has 15 amino acids. The authors prepared the TCRbeta library with unique molecular identifiers. A single record per CDR3 protein comes from TCRdb applying MiXCR to the PCR reads. The sample has 200,000 to 250,000 distinct CDR3 sequences, 8% to 9.5% seen once. This receptor was taken from a human donor who donated a stem cell graft to a child with acute lymphoblastic leukemia. This sequence joins TRBV5-6 and TRBJ2-1; D is possibly TRBD1 (5 bases). Specimen: PBMCs from the stem cell graft donor, collected from the stem cell graft. CDR3 in DNA: TGTGCCAGCACTTCGGAAGGGCAGGGTAGAAATGAGCAGTTCTTC. This translates into CASTSEGQGRNEQFF.